The clone carrying this TCR beta chain was seen repeatedly, ten times or more. Treatment of any kind had been given to no patient before thyroid surgery. The data originate from a study of metastatic and nonmetastatic thyroid tumors. Study at large: Patients with malignant and benign thyroid disease provided blood and tumor or nodule tissue, whose repertoires were compared.

This CDR3 region has 14 residues. Germline lookup yields CDR1 WNHNN and CDR2 SYGVQD (reference sequence). With 3 bases removed from V and 0 bases from J, the gap between germline ends came to 5 bases. Original processing methods: Building a distant-metastasis classifier for papillary thyroid cancer drew on CDR3 differences across clinicopathological groups. TCRdb re-called the PCR reads with MiXCR. The V and J calls reflect TCRdb's pipeline rather than the authors' work. The data hold tens of thousands of clones, with roughly a sixth observed a single time. Sequences were obtained from tumor tissue. The TCR was taken from a female donor with papillary thyroid cancer or a benign thyroid nodule (not recorded which). Some clones in this sample may be carry-over from other donors' samples. This chain uses TRBV10-1 with TRBJ2-2; D uncertain. The CDR3 DNA sequence: TGCGCCAGCAGTGACAGGTCGAACACCGGGGAGCTGTTTTTT. The encoded protein is CASSDRSNTGELFF.